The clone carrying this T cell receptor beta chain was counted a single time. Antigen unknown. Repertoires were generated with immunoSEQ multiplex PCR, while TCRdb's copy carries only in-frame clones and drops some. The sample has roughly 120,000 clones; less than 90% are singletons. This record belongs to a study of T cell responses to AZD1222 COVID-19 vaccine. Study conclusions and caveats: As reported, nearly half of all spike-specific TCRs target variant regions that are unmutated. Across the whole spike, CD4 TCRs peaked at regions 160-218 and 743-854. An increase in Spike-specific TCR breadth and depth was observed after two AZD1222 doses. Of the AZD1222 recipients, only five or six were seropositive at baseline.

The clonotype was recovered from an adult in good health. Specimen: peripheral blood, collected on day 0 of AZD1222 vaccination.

This CDR3 reads CASSLAFFSNTEAFF. For the CDR3, the DNA is TGTGCCAGCAGCTTAGCTTTCTTCAGTAACACTGAAGCTTTCTTT. V is TRBV13 and J is TRBJ1-1; D unclear. CDR1 and CDR2 from the germline V gene are PRHDT and FYEKMQ (reference sequence). V was shortened by 1 base and J by 2 bases, with 11 bases between the two germline ends. The CDR3 loop spans 15 amino acids.